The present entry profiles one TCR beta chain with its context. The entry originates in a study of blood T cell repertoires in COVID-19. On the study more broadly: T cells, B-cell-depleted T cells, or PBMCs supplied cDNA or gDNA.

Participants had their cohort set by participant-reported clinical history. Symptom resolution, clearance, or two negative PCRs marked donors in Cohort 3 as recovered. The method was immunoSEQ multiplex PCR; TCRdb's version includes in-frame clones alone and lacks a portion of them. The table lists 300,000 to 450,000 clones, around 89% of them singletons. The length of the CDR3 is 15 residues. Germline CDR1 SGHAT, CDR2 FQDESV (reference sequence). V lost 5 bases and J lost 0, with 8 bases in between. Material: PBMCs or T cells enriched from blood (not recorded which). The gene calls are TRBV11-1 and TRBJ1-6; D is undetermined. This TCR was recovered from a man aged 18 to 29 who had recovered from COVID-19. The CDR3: CASSIGLSYNSPLHF. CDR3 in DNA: TGTGCCAGCAGCATCGGTCTCTCCTATAATTCACCCCTCCACTTT.